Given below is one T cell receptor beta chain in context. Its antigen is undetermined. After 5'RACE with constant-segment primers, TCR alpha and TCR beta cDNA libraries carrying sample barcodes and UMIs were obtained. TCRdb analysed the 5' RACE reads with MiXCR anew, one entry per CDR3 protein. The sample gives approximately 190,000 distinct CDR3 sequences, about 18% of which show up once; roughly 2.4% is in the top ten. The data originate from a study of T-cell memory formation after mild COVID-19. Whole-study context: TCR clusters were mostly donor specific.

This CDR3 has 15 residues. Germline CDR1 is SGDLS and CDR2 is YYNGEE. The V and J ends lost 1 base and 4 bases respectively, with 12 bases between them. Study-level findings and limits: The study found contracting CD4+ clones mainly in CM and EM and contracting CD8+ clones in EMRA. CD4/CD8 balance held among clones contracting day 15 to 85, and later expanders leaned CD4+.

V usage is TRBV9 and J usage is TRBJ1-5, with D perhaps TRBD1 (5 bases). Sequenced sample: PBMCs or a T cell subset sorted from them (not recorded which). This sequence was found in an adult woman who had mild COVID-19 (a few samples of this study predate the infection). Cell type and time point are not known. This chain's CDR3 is CASSVTAGPNQPQHF. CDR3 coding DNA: TGTGCCAGCAGCGTAACTGCAGGGCCAAATCAGCCCCAGCATTTT.